This TCR beta chain emerged from a study of T-cell reconstitution after alpha-beta-depleted transplantation in children. Unique molecular identifiers were incorporated into the prepared TCRbeta library. TCRdb reprocessed the PCR reads via MiXCR and lists one record per CDR3 protein. The data show about 500,000 distinct CDR3 sequences, 32% seen once. This clonotype occurred a few times. V dropped 3 bases and J dropped 6; count of bases not matched to a gene: 11. Germline V CDR1 and CDR2: MNHEY, SVGEGT. The CDR3 runs 15 residues. The clonotype was recovered from a human donor who donated a stem cell graft to a child with aplastic anemia. Sequencing was performed on PBMCs from the stem cell graft donor, taken from the stem cell graft. V and J are TRBV6-2 or TRBV6-3 and TRBJ2-7, with 7 bases matching TRBD2. CDR3 amino acids: CASSYGRRELIEQYF. DNA for the CDR3: TGTGCCAGCAGTTATGGCCGGCGGGAGTTAATCGAGCAGTACTTC.